This TCR beta chain emerged from a study of blood T cell repertoires in COVID-19. The wider study: From T cells, B-cell-depleted T cells, or PBMCs came the material, which was cDNA or gDNA.

Data came from immunoSEQ multiplex PCR; TCRdb stores just in-frame clones and leaves some out. The table records about 170,000 clones, roughly four fifths of them present only once. The CDR3 length is 13 residues. The junction had 3 bases not matched to a gene; V was cut back by 5 bases and J by 5 bases. Germline assignment: CDR1 SGHTA and CDR2 FQGTGA. The chain has TRBV7-3 and TRBJ2-3, with 8 bases identical to TRBD2. Sample: peripheral blood. This receptor was obtained from a human donor with acute or convalescent COVID-19. The donor label of this sample is uncertain. The CDR3 DNA sequence: TGTGCCAGCAGCCCGGGAGGGGTAGATACGCAGTATTTT. Translated, it gives CASSPGGVDTQYF.